A single sample is the source of the 26 T cell receptor beta chains below, sequenced in a study of blood T cell repertoires in COVID-19. This table comes from immunoSEQ multiplex PCR, and its TCRdb copy is limited to in-frame clones, with some not included. The repertoire holds 250,000 to 300,000 clones, with around three quarters as singletons. Sequencing used peripheral blood. These receptors all stem from a woman older than 75 with acute or convalescent COVID-19.

This sequence joins TRBV3-1 (or the pseudogene TRBV3-2) and TRBJ1-3; TRBD1 matches 10 bases. V was pared by 6 bases and J by 3 bases, with 5 bases of the junction left unmatched. This CDR3 is 15 amino acids long. Looked up from germline, CDR1 is LGHDT and CDR2 is YNNKEL (reference sequence). The CDR3 protein is CASRDRGNYGNTIYF. The CDR3 DNA reads as TGTGCCAGCAGGGACAGGGGGAACTATGGAAACACCATATATTTT.

This sequence joins TRBV7-2 and TRBJ2-7; no reliable D call. Germline values: CDR1 SGHTA, CDR2 FQGNSA. The CDR3 consists of 15 residues. Trimming removed 2 bases at V and 4 bases at J, with 15 bases between. The CDR3 loop reads CASSLMAGTSYEQYF. In nucleotides, the CDR3 is TGTGCCAGCAGCTTAATGGCAGGAACCTCTTACGAGCAGTACTTC.

This clone was found a few times. The V and J genes are TRBV14 and TRBJ1-1, with D hard to call. V shed 3 bases and J shed 0 bases, with 5 bases lying between them. The germline CDR1 and CDR2 sequences are SGHDN and FVKESK. This CDR3 is built from 13 residues. The CDR3 sequence: CASSHGLNTEAFF. The CDR3, as DNA: TGTGCCAGCAGCCACGGGTTGAACACTGAAGCTTTCTTT.

CDR3 region: CASSYDTLREQYF. The DNA of the CDR3 is TGTGCCAGCAGTTACGATACACTACGGGAGCAGTACTTC. V and J are TRBV6-2 or TRBV6-3 and TRBJ2-7; the D is unclear. V lost 2 bases and J 7 bases, leaving 12 bases between the germline ends. Germline CDR1 MNHEY, CDR2 SVGEGT. This CDR3 spans 13 amino acids.

Regarding this clone: A junction boundary mismatches the germline segment, possibly from a read error. This chain uses TRBV4-3 with TRBJ2-5, with 9 bases matching TRBD2. The CDR3 sequence is 18 residues long. Germline CDR1 is LGHNA and CDR2 is YSLEER. CDR3: CASSQDRVTSGFQEAQYF. CDR3 bases: TGCGCCAGCAGCCAAGATAGAGTGACTAGCGGCTTCCAAGAGGCCCAGTACTTC.

This clone was seen repeatedly, ten times or more. The rearrangement uses TRBV9 and TRBJ2-7, with TRBD1 matching 7 bases. The germline V gene encodes CDR1 SGDLS and CDR2 YYNGEE. The V gene end was trimmed by 0 bases and the J gene end by 7 bases; junction bases not matched to a gene: 7. This CDR3 spans 14 amino acids. CDR3 region: CASSVGGTAREQYF. In DNA, the CDR3 is TGTGCCAGCAGCGTAGGTGGGACAGCCAGGGAGCAGTACTTC. Complete variable domain (other parts from reference TRBV9 and TRBJ2-7): DSGVTQTPKHLITATGQRVTLRCSPRSGDLSVYWYQQSLDQGLQFLIQYYNGEERAKGNILERFSAQQFPDLHSELNLSSLELGDSALYFCASSVGGTAREQYFGPGTRLTVT.

This clone was seen just once. The V gene is TRBV24-1, the J gene TRBJ2-3; possibly TRBD2 for D (5 bases). The V gene lost 11 bases and the J gene lost 0 bases, with 17 bases spanning the gap. Germline CDR1 is KGHDR and CDR2 is SFDVKD. This CDR3 spans 15 amino acids. Written as DNA, the CDR3 is TGTGCCAAACCGCCGGGATCCCCTAGCACAGATACGCAGTATTTT. This translates into CAKPPGSPSTDTQYF.

V usage is TRBV5-1 and J usage is TRBJ2-3, with TRBD2 matching 9 bases. This CDR3 is built from 14 residues. Germline CDR1 is SGHRS and CDR2 is YFSETQ. Unmatched junction bases numbered 7, after V lost 4 bases and J lost 7 bases. CDR3 amino acids: CASSRLADGNTQYF. In nucleotides, the CDR3 is TGCGCCAGCAGCAGACTAGCGGATGGAAATACGCAGTATTTT.

This chain joins TRBV6-6 and TRBJ2-7; TRBD1 matches 7 bases. Trimming at V came to 5 bases and at J to 3 bases, leaving 10 bases not matched to a gene. The CDR3 has 15 amino acids. CDR1 is MNHNY and CDR2 is SVGAGI in the germline V gene (reference sequence). CDR3 DNA sequence: TGTGCCAGCAGTCCCCCCGGGACAGCCAGCTACGAGCAGTACTTC. This encodes CASSPPGTASYEQYF.

J is TRBJ1-2 and V is TRBV18, with a weak D call TRBD1 (6 bases). CDR3 length equals 14 residues. V was clipped by 1 base and J by 6 bases, with 12 bases between them. Germline V gene lookup returns CDR1 KGHSH and CDR2 LQKENI. CDR3 nucleotide sequence: TGTGCCAGCTCACCACAGGGTAGGGACAATGGCTACACCTTC. Translation gives CASSPQGRDNGYTF.

The chain has TRBV5-1 and TRBJ2-3, with 9 bases matching TRBD2. V was clipped by 2 bases and J by 4 bases; unmatched bases: 8. This CDR3 has 16 amino acids. Germline V CDR1 and CDR2: SGHRS, YFSETQ. The CDR3 spells CASSFAGTSIADTQYF. The CDR3, as DNA: TGCGCCAGCAGCTTCGCCGGGACTAGCATCGCAGATACGCAGTATTTT.

This sequence joins TRBV19 and TRBJ1-5; D is undetermined. Trimming cost V 1 base and J 0 bases, with 4 bases left between them. CDR3 length: 14 residues. The germline gives CDR1 LNHDA, CDR2 SQIVND (reference sequence). The CDR3 spells CASSIGASNQPQHF. In DNA form, the CDR3 reads TGTGCCAGTAGTATAGGGGCTAGCAATCAGCCCCAGCATTTT.

The chain is built from TRBV18 and TRBJ2-3, with TRBD1 matching 10 bases. J gave up 6 bases and V 3 bases, and 6 bases lay outside the gene matches. This CDR3 contains 15 residues. Germline CDR1 KGHSH, CDR2 LQKENI. CDR3 coding DNA: TGTGCCAGCTCACCGAGGACAGGGGGAAGCGATACGCAGTATTTT. Amino acid sequence: CASSPRTGGSDTQYF.

The chain has TRBV11-2 and TRBJ1-2; 8 nucleotides align to TRBD1. CDR3 length equals 15 residues. V dropped 6 bases and J dropped 4; count of bases not matched to a gene: 10. CDR1 is SGHAT, CDR2 FQNNGV, per germline. Here the CDR3 reads CASSLTDRGGYGYTF. CDR3 bases: TGTGCCAGCAGTTTAACTGACAGGGGTGGCTATGGCTACACCTTC.

The chain joins TRBV5-6 to TRBJ1-2; TRBD1 agrees at 7 bases. The CDR3 totals 13 residues. Germline CDR1 reads SGHDT; CDR2 reads YYEEEE. Trimming took 5 bases from V and 1 from J; bases not matched to a gene: 2. This CDR3 reads CASRGTVNYGYTF. The CDR3 bases are TGTGCCAGCAGGGGGACAGTTAACTATGGCTACACCTTC. Complete variable domain (other parts from reference TRBV5-6 and TRBJ1-2): DAGVTQSPTHLIKTRGQQVTLRCSPKSGHDTVSWYQQALGQGPQFIFQYYEEEERQRGNFPDRFSGHQFPNYSSELNVNALLLGDSALYLCASRGTVNYGYTFGSGTRLTVV.

This rearrangement joins TRBV6-6 to TRBJ1-6, with 7 bases that match TRBD1. V was pared by 5 bases and J by 8 bases, with 12 bases of the junction left unmatched. This CDR3 contains 16 residues. The germline gives CDR1 MNHNY, CDR2 SVGAGI (reference sequence). The CDR3 protein is CASSRTTRGLDSPLHF. CDR3 bases: TGTGCCAGCAGTCGAACCACCAGGGGGTTGGATTCACCCCTCCACTTT.

The V and J genes are TRBV3-1 (or the pseudogene TRBV3-2) and TRBJ2-7; 13 bases are a match to TRBD2. Germline trimming cut 4 bases from V and 6 bases from J; bases unmatched to any gene: 3. Per germline, CDR1 LGHDT and CDR2 YNNKEL (reference sequence). CDR3 length equals 14 residues. The CDR3 coding sequence is TGTGCCAGCAGCCCGGGACTAGCGGGACCCGAGCAGTACTTC. It translates to CASSPGLAGPEQYF.

The chain uses TRBV10-2 and TRBJ2-3; D is undetermined. The CDR3 covers 13 residues. V dropped 7 bases and J dropped 2 bases, with 10 bases sitting between them. Looked up from germline, CDR1 is WSHSY and CDR2 is SAAADI. CDR3 amino acids: CASKKENTDTQYF. CDR3 nucleotide sequence: TGCGCCAGCAAGAAGGAGAACACAGATACGCAGTATTTT.

This clone was detected once. The chain uses TRBV4-1 and TRBJ1-1; perhaps TRBD1 as D (5 bases). The CDR3 is made up of 14 amino acids. The V and J ends lost 0 bases and 9 bases respectively, with 14 bases between them. The germline gives CDR1 MGHRA, CDR2 YSYEKL. CDR3 DNA: TGCGCCAGCAGCCAAGAATCTGGGGGGTACAAAGCTTTCTTT. It yields the protein CASSQESGGYKAFF.

CDR3 bases: TGTGCCAGCAGTATCAGAGGTGGGGGCTACACCTTC. Encoded protein: CASSIRGGGYTF. V and J are TRBV3-1 (or the pseudogene TRBV3-2) and TRBJ1-2; D gene uncertain. Trimming removed 6 bases at V and 8 bases at J, with 13 bases between. The CDR3 has 12 amino acids. The germline V gene has CDR1 LGHDT and CDR2 YNNKEL (reference sequence).

The rearrangement uses TRBV7-9 and TRBJ1-3, with a possible D match to TRBD1 (5 bases). Trimming pared 6 bases from V and 3 bases from J, leaving 18 bases between. The CDR3 has 16 residues. The V gene's germline CDR1 is SEHNR and CDR2 FQNEAQ (reference sequence). In nucleotides, the CDR3 is TGTGCCAGCAGTTTTCCCAGCAGGGCCGGTGGAAACACCATATATTTT. Protein product: CASSFPSRAGGNTIYF.

The chain uses TRBV10-3 and TRBJ2-1; 14 nucleotides match TRBD2. Germline loops: CDR1 ENHRY, CDR2 SYGVKD. CDR3 length equals 14 residues. V lost 6 bases to trimming and J lost 9 bases; unmatched junction nucleotides: 4. CDR3 coding DNA: TGTGCCATCAGACCCGGGACTAGCGGGGGTGAGCAGTTCTTC. This encodes CAIRPGTSGGEQFF.

The gene calls are TRBV28 and TRBJ1-2; D uncertain. The CDR3 contains 14 residues. V lost 2 bases to trimming and J lost 4 bases, with 11 bases between them. The germline gives CDR1 MDHEN, CDR2 SYDVKM. The CDR3 spells CASSLGSEIYGYTF. In DNA form, the CDR3 reads TGTGCCAGCAGTTTAGGCAGCGAAATCTATGGCTACACCTTC.

The chain employs TRBV11-3 and TRBJ2-2; 9 positions match TRBD1. This CDR3 contains 13 residues. Germline CDR1 SGHNT, CDR2 YENEEA. V shed 5 bases, J shed 7 bases, and the junction held 2 bases outside the gene matches. CDR3 sequence (DNA): TGTGCCAGCAGCCGGACAGGGGTCGGGGAGCTGTTTTTT. Its protein is CASSRTGVGELFF.

This clone has a handful of counts. The V call is TRBV7-9, the J call TRBJ1-3; 7 bases align to TRBD1. Per the germline V gene, CDR1 is SEHNR and CDR2 is FQNEAQ (reference sequence). This CDR3 has 15 amino acids. V shed 4 bases and J 0 bases; nucleotides not matched to a gene: 3. CDR3 coding DNA: TGTGCCAGCAGCTCCCAGGGGGGCTCTGGAAACACCATATATTTT. This codes for CASSSQGGSGNTIYF.

Only one count was recorded for this clone. The V gene is TRBV19, the J gene TRBJ2-1, with 7 bases identical to TRBD2. This CDR3 is built from 16 residues. The V gene's germline CDR1 is LNHDA and CDR2 SQIVND (reference sequence). V lost 1 base to trimming and J lost 9 bases; unmatched junction nucleotides: 12. This CDR3 is CASSIVAGVGLVEQFF. DNA for the CDR3: TGTGCCAGTAGTATAGTGGCGGGAGTTGGGTTGGTTGAGCAGTTCTTC.